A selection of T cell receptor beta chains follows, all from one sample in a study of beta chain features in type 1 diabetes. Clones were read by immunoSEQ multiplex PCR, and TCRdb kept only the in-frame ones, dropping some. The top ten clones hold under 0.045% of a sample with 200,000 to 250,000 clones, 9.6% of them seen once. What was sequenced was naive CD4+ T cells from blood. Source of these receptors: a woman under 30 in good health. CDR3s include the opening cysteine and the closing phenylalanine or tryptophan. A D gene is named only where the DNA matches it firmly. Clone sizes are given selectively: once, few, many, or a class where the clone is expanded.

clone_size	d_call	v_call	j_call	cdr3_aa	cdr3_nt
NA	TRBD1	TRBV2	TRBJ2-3	CASSVGTGNLRSTDTQYF	TGTGCCAGCAGCGTCGGGACAGGGAATCTCCGGAGCACAGATACGCAGTATTTT
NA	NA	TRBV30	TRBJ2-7	CALEGQNSYEQYF	TGTGCCCTGGAGGGGCAAAACTCCTACGAGCAGTACTTC
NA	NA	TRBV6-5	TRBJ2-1	CASRYTGNNEQFF	TGTGCCAGCAGGTATACAGGGAACAATGAGCAGTTCTTC
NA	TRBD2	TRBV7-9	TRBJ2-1	CASSFRLAGARDEQFF	TGTGCCAGCAGCTTTAGACTAGCGGGAGCTCGGGATGAGCAGTTCTTC
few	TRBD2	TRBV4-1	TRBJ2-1	CASSQDRGLAGGRDEQFF	TGCGCCAGCAGCCAAGATCGGGGGCTAGCGGGAGGAAGGGATGAGCAGTTCTTC
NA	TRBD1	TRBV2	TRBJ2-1	CASSPGQGKGFVLIF	TGTGCCAGCAGTCCGGGACAGGGGAAAGGTTTTGTGTTAATCTTC
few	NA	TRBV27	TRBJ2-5	CASSLAGSETQYF	TGTGCCAGCAGTTTAGCGGGTTCGGAGACCCAGTACTTC
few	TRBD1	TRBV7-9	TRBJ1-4	CASSIRQGGFIEKLFF	TGTGCCAGCAGCATCCGACAGGGTGGATTTATTGAAAAACTGTTTTTT
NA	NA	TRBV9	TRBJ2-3	CASSVGEEVTDTQYF	TGTGCCAGCAGCGTAGGGGAGGAGGTCACAGATACGCAGTATTTT
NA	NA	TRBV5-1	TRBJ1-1	CASSIKRNTEAFF	TGCGCCAGCAGTATCAAGAGGAACACTGAAGCTTTCTTT
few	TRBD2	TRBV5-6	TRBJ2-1	CASSLGGGRSDEQFF	TGTGCCAGCAGCTTGGGTGGCGGGAGGTCTGATGAGCAGTTCTTC
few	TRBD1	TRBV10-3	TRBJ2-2	CAIRAGGVNTGELFF	TGTGCCATCCGGGCAGGGGGTGTGAACACCGGGGAGCTGTTTTTT
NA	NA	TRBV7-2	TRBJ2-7	CASSFGTVAETYEQYF	TGTGCCAGCAGCTTTGGAACGGTAGCGGAAACCTACGAGCAGTACTTC
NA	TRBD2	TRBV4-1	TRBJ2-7	CASSQDPAGSAYEQYF	TGCGCCAGCAGCCAAGACCCAGCGGGATCCGCCTACGAGCAGTACTTC
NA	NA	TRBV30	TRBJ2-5	CAWSVQGVETQYF	TGTGCCTGGAGTGTACAAGGGGTAGAGACCCAGTACTTC
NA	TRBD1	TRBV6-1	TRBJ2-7	CASSPRTGSSYEQYF	TGTGCCAGCAGCCCCCGGACAGGGAGCTCCTACGAGCAGTACTTC
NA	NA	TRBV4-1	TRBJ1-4	CASSQEGEGEKLFF	TGCGCCAGCAGCCAAGAGGGGGAGGGTGAAAAACTGTTTTTT
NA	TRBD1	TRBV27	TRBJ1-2	CASKRGQGNYGYTF	TGTGCCAGCAAGAGGGGACAGGGAAATTATGGCTACACCTTC
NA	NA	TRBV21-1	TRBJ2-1	CASSNPGHSSYNEQFF	TGTGCCAGCAGCAACCCGGGACACAGCTCCTACAATGAGCAGTTCTTC
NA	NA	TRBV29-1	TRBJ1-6	CSVDIRVAEGLANSPLHF	TGCAGCGTTGATATCAGAGTGGCGGAGGGTTTAGCCAATTCACCCCTCCACTTT
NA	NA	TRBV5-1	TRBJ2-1	CASSSGLRPAHNEQFF	TGCGCCAGCAGCTCCGGACTCCGCCCCGCGCACAATGAGCAGTTCTTC
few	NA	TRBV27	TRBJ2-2	CASSLLGVDTGELFF	TGTGCCAGCAGTTTACTTGGAGTAGACACCGGGGAGCTGTTTTTT